A single sample gave rise to the 4 T cell receptor beta chains below, sequenced in a study of a mutant IDH1 vaccine in newly diagnosed glioma. The time point: week 35, safety follow-up. A single vaccine dose contained 300 ug of mutant IDH1 20-mer peptide, and topical imiquimod was used with it. These TCRs are of unknown antigen specificity. Sequencing was performed with immunoSEQ multiplex PCR; in TCRdb, only in-frame clones are kept and a portion is missing. The data contain tens of thousands of clones, 76% of them singletons. The sample here was PBMCs, taken from a glioma patient whose treatment included an IDH1 peptide vaccine. These receptor sequences come from a middle-aged man with glioma.

The chain is built from TRBV29-1 and TRBJ1-1, with 9 bases fitting TRBD1. The CDR3 is 13 residues long. V trimming: 6 bases; J trimming: 0 bases; junction bases outside the gene matches: 2. CDR1 is SQVTM, CDR2 ANQGSEA, per germline. The CDR3 nucleotides read TGCAGCGTGGGGGACAGGGTGAACACTGAAGCTTTCTTT. Translated, it gives CSVGDRVNTEAFF.

The rearrangement links TRBV6-6 to TRBJ1-5; D is possibly TRBD1 (5 bases). Trimming removed 6 bases at V and 0 bases at J, with 9 bases between. This CDR3 has 14 residues. Germline V CDR1 and CDR2: MNHNY, SVGAGI (reference sequence). This CDR3 reads CASRGTDSNQPQHF. The CDR3, as DNA: TGTGCCAGCAGGGGGACCGATAGCAATCAGCCCCAGCATTTT.

The rearrangement joins TRBV10-1 to TRBJ1-4; tentatively, D is TRBD1 (5 bases). This CDR3 region has 15 residues. Trimming shortened V by 0 bases and J by 3 bases, and 8 bases separated the two germline ends. CDR1 and CDR2 from the germline V gene are WNHNN and SYGVQD (reference sequence). The CDR3 reads CASSESGAANEKLFF. In nucleotides, the CDR3 is TGCGCCAGCAGTGAGTCCGGGGCAGCTAATGAAAAACTGTTTTTT.

The V call is TRBV6-6, the J call TRBJ1-1, with TRBD1 matching 8 bases. J gave up 9 bases and V 5 bases, and 8 bases lay outside the gene matches. Germline loops: CDR1 MNHNY, CDR2 SVGAGI (reference sequence). This CDR3 has 13 residues. The CDR3 region has the DNA TGTGCCAGCAGTCCGGGACAGGCCTTTCAAGCTTTCTTT. Protein sequence: CASSPGQAFQAFF.